Below, 28 T cell receptor beta chains from the same sample are listed, as sequenced in a study of T cell responses to AZD1222 COVID-19 vaccine (dated by TCRdb to the early 2020s). Read against the paper, the sample's time point label means: baseline before first vaccination. The receptor library was made with the immunoSEQ multiplex PCR assay. TCRdb mirrors the immuneACCESS table, restricted to in-frame sequences. Some clones are absent from its copies; in checked studies, under half trace to an unresolved V gene, and the reason for the others is unknown. The sample table records roughly 81,000 clones; 65% to 90% of these occur just once. Clones ranked in the top ten supply approximately 8% of the sample. The sample in question was peripheral blood, obtained on day 0 of AZD1222 vaccination. Source of these receptors: an adult in good health.

The rearrangement joins TRBV19 to TRBJ1-5; D is possibly TRBD1 (5 bases). The CDR3 is 13 amino acids. V lost 4 bases and J lost 9, with 13 bases in between. Looked up from germline, CDR1 is LNHDA and CDR2 is SQIVND (reference sequence). CDR3 coding DNA: TGTGCCAGTAGTACCCAGGGTTTCGGGCCCCAGCATTTT. This translates into CASSTQGFGPQHF. The variable domain in full, with the rest retrieved from reference TRBV19 and TRBJ1-5, is DGGITQSPKYLFRKEGQNVTLSCEQNLNHDAMYWYRQDPGQGLRLIYYSQIVNDFQKGDIAEGYSVSREKKESFPLTVTSAQKNPTAFYLCASSTQGFGPQHFGDGTRLSIL.

This clone was detected once. This chain links TRBV5-4 with TRBJ2-3; TRBD2 matches 14 bases. This CDR3 contains 18 residues. Germline loops: CDR1 SGHNT, CDR2 YYREEE (reference sequence). With 3 bases clipped from V and 1 base from J, the junction kept 7 bases outside the gene matches. The CDR3 reads CASSSGTSGSSGTDTQYF. The CDR3, as DNA: TGTGCCAGCAGCTCCGGGACTAGCGGGAGCTCGGGCACAGATACGCAGTATTTT.

The CDR3 DNA follows: TGTGCCAGCAGCTTTGGGACTTTGAACACCGGGGAGCTGTTTTTT. It encodes CASSFGTLNTGELFF. This sequence joins TRBV7-9 and TRBJ2-2; D may be TRBD2 (6 bases). This CDR3 region has 15 residues. Germline CDR1 SEHNR, CDR2 FQNEAQ (reference sequence). V lost 3 bases, J lost 1 base, and 9 bases lay in between.

The CDR3 sequence: CASSREQGAEETQYF. The CDR3 bases are TGTGCCAGCAGCCGAGAGCAGGGTGCGGAAGAGACCCAGTACTTC. The chain combines TRBV7-6 with TRBJ2-5; maybe TRBD1 (5 bases). This CDR3 spans 15 amino acids. V lost 5 bases and J lost 3, with 16 bases in between. Germline lookup yields CDR1 SGHVS and CDR2 FNYEAQ.

The chain recombines TRBV2 with TRBJ1-3; tentative D call: TRBD1 (5 bases). Germline values: CDR1 SNHLY, CDR2 FYNNEI. With 3 bases removed from V and 3 bases from J, the gap between germline ends came to 24 bases. There are 19 residues in the CDR3. CDR3 sequence: CASSDPLVGRDVNGNTIYF. CDR3 nucleotide sequence: TGTGCCAGCAGTGACCCCCTTGTTGGCAGGGATGTAAATGGAAACACCATATATTTT.

The chain joins TRBV5-1 to TRBJ1-6; D possibly corresponds to TRBD1 (6 bases). Germline loops: CDR1 SGHRS, CDR2 YFSETQ. This CDR3 has 15 residues. Trimming left V 4 bases short and J 6 bases short, with 14 bases between. The CDR3 bases are TGCGCCAGCAGCCTGGGGGCAGGCGCTAATTCACCCCTCCACTTT. It translates to CASSLGAGANSPLHF.

This rearrangement joins TRBV7-2 to TRBJ2-7; TRBD1 agrees at 7 bases. The J segment lost 4 bases and the V segment lost 5 bases, leaving 5 bases of the junction unmatched. CDR3 size: 13 residues. Germline CDR1 and CDR2: SGHTA and FQGNSA. The DNA of the CDR3 is TGTGCCAGCAGCCCGGACAGGTTTTACGAGCAGTACTTC. Protein: CASSPDRFYEQYF.

J is TRBJ1-3 and V is TRBV30; D unclear. Germline-derived CDR1 and CDR2 are GTSNPN and SVGIG (reference sequence). Deletions cut 5 bases from V and 0 bases from J, with 5 bases between. This CDR3 region has 12 residues. The CDR3 here is CAWGSSGNTIYF. CDR3 coding DNA: TGTGCCTGGGGGAGCTCTGGAAACACCATATATTTT. The full variable domain, its missing parts supplied by reference TRBV30 and TRBJ1-3, is SQTIHQWPATLVQPVGSPLSLECTVEGTSNPNLYWYRQAAGRGLQLLFYSVGIGQISSEVPQNLSASRPQDRQFILSSKKLLLSDSGFYLCAWGSSGNTIYFGEGSWLTVV.

The chain combines TRBV7-2 with TRBJ2-2; 9 positions match TRBD1. The CDR3 has 15 amino acids. Looked up from germline, CDR1 is SGHTA and CDR2 is FQGNSA. Losses at the gene ends were 4 bases for V and 4 bases for J; bases not matched to a gene: 4. The CDR3 here is CASSWRTGATGELFF. CDR3 sequence (DNA): TGTGCCAGCAGCTGGCGGACAGGGGCCACCGGGGAGCTGTTTTTT.

J is TRBJ1-1 and V is TRBV7-3; D is perhaps TRBD1 (5 bases). CDR3 size: 15 residues. Germline V gives CDR1 SGHTA, CDR2 FQGTGA. Trimming left V 5 bases short and J 1 base short, with 14 bases between. The DNA for the CDR3 is TGTGCCAGCAGCCCGACAGCGAACTGGAACACTGAAGCTTTCTTT. Its protein is CASSPTANWNTEAFF.

The chain employs TRBV9 and TRBJ2-1; TRBD2 matches 11 bases. Trimming cost V 0 bases and J 3 bases; bases outside gene matches: 11. This CDR3 has 19 amino acids. The germline V gene has CDR1 SGDLS and CDR2 YYNGEE. CDR3 loop: CASSVGISGRARIYNEQFF. As DNA, the CDR3 is TGTGCCAGCAGCGTAGGAATTAGCGGGAGGGCCAGGATCTACAATGAGCAGTTCTTC.

This chain links TRBV5-4 with TRBJ1-1; 7 bases are a match to TRBD1. After removal of 2 bases from V and 4 bases from J, the junction contained 5 bases not matched to a gene. CDR3 length equals 14 residues. CDR1 and CDR2 from the germline V gene are SGHNT and YYREEE (reference sequence). DNA for the CDR3: TGTGCCAGCAGCTTAGTATCAGGGGGCACTGAAGCTTTCTTT. It codes for CASSLVSGGTEAFF.

V usage is TRBV19 and J usage is TRBJ1-2; D ambiguous. Trimming left V 0 bases short and J 2 bases short, with 10 bases between. CDR3 length equals 15 residues. The germline V gene encodes CDR1 LNHDA and CDR2 SQIVND (reference sequence). CDR3 protein: CASSIEHRANYGYTF. The DNA of the CDR3 is TGTGCCAGTAGTATAGAACATCGGGCGAACTATGGCTACACCTTC. The entire variable domain, with the rest obtained from reference TRBV19 and TRBJ1-2, is as follows: DGGITQSPKYLFRKEGQNVTLSCEQNLNHDAMYWYRQDPGQGLRLIYYSQIVNDFQKGDIAEGYSVSREKKESFPLTVTSAQKNPTAFYLCASSIEHRANYGYTFGSGTRLTVV.

The chain employs TRBV24-1 and TRBJ2-2, with D uncertain. Germline V gives CDR1 KGHDR, CDR2 SFDVKD. V lost 9 bases and J 4 bases, leaving 11 bases between the germline ends. The CDR3 is 13 amino acids. As DNA, the CDR3 is TGTGCCACCCGGGCCCTGGGCACCGGGGAGCTGTTTTTT. It translates to CATRALGTGELFF.

The V call is TRBV15, the J call TRBJ1-1; D gene uncertain. With 0 bases removed from V and 4 bases from J, the gap between germline ends came to 9 bases. The CDR3 is made up of 14 amino acids. CDR1 LNHNV and CDR2 YYDKDF come from the germline V gene (reference sequence). The CDR3: CATSRDRVSTEAFF. CDR3 bases: TGTGCCACCAGCAGAGATAGGGTGTCCACTGAAGCTTTCTTT. The full variable domain, rest sourced from reference TRBV15 and TRBJ1-1, is DAMVIQNPRYQVTQFGKPVTLSCSQTLNHNVMYWYQQKSSQAPKLLFHYYDKDFNNEADTPDNFQSRRPNTSFCFLDIRSPGLGDTAMYLCATSRDRVSTEAFFGQGTRLTVV.

Here the CDR3 reads CATSRVAGIVQPQHF. Here the CDR3 DNA reads TGTGCCACCAGCAGAGTAGCAGGGATTGTTCAGCCCCAGCATTTT. The J gene is TRBJ1-5, the V gene TRBV15, with a possible D match to TRBD1 (5 bases). The germline V gene encodes CDR1 LNHNV and CDR2 YYDKDF (reference sequence). This CDR3 spans 15 amino acids. Trimming left V 1 base short and J 6 bases short, with 13 bases between. The full variable domain, in which reference TRBV15 and TRBJ1-5 provide the parts outside the CDR3, is DAMVIQNPRYQVTQFGKPVTLSCSQTLNHNVMYWYQQKSSQAPKLLFHYYDKDFNNEADTPDNFQSRRPNTSFCFLDIRSPGLGDTAMYLCATSRVAGIVQPQHFGDGTRLSIL.

V gene TRBV9 combines with J gene TRBJ2-5, with D maybe TRBD1 (5 bases). The germline V and J ends were trimmed by 0 bases and 5 bases, with 11 bases remaining between them. The length of the CDR3 is 14 residues. Germline loops: CDR1 SGDLS, CDR2 YYNGEE. The CDR3 region is CASSVGSGLETQYF. In nucleotides, the CDR3 is TGTGCCAGCAGCGTAGGTTCAGGGCTGGAGACCCAGTACTTC.

This chain links TRBV3-1 (or the pseudogene TRBV3-2) with TRBJ1-6, with D maybe TRBD1 (5 bases). This CDR3 has 14 amino acids. CDR1 is LGHDT and CDR2 is YNNKEL in the germline V gene (reference sequence). Deletions cut 6 bases from V and 5 bases from J, with 11 bases between. CDR3 in amino acids: CASSRTLNNSPLHF. Written as DNA, the CDR3 is TGTGCCAGCAGTCGGACACTTAATAATTCACCCCTCCACTTT.

V is TRBV5-1 and J is TRBJ2-1; 7 positions match TRBD2. The CDR3 contains 18 residues. CDR1 is SGHRS, CDR2 YFSETQ, per germline. With 1 base clipped from V and 0 bases from J, the junction kept 10 bases outside the gene matches. The CDR3 reads CASSLYSLAESSYNEQFF. CDR3 in DNA: TGCGCCAGCAGCTTGTATAGTCTAGCGGAGAGCTCCTACAATGAGCAGTTCTTC.

The rearrangement links TRBV5-5 to TRBJ2-1, with TRBD1 identical over 9 bases. This CDR3 spans 16 amino acids. The V gene end was trimmed by 5 bases and the J gene end by 4 bases; junction bases not matched to a gene: 10. In germline, CDR1 is SGHKS, CDR2 YYEKEE (reference sequence). CDR3 region: CASRQHGTGQYNEQFF. The CDR3 region has the DNA TGTGCCAGCAGGCAGCATGGGACAGGGCAATACAATGAGCAGTTCTTC.

This clone appeared once. The chain carries TRBV28 and TRBJ2-3; D might be TRBD2 (7 bases). CDR1 is MDHEN, CDR2 SYDVKM, per germline. This CDR3 contains 14 residues. V lost 10 bases and J 0 bases, leaving 14 bases between the germline ends. CDR3 bases: TGTGCCACCCTCCGGGGGGCTAGCACAGATACGCAGTATTTT. Its protein product is CATLRGASTDTQYF. The complete variable domain, with remaining parts taken from reference TRBV28 and TRBJ2-3, reads DVKVTQSSRYLVKRTGEKVFLECVQDMDHENMFWYRQDPGLGLRLIYFSYDVKMKEKGDIPEGYSVSREKKERFSLILESASTNQTSMYLCATLRGASTDTQYFGPGTRLTVL.

This chain uses TRBV27 with TRBJ1-5; D gene uncertain. The CDR3 sequence is 12 residues long. Germline CDR1 MNHEY, CDR2 SMNVEV (reference sequence). Between the trimmed V and J ends, which lost 6 bases and 5 bases, there was a span of 8 bases. The CDR3: CASRNYDQPQHF. CDR3 bases: TGTGCCAGCAGGAACTATGATCAGCCCCAGCATTTT.

The J gene is TRBJ2-7, the V gene TRBV27, with 11 positions matching TRBD2. CDR1 and CDR2 (germline): MNHEY, SMNVEV (reference sequence). V shed 6 bases, J shed 1 base, and the junction held 5 bases outside the gene matches. CDR3 length equals 15 residues. CDR3 loop: CASRTSGSTSYEQYF. In nucleotides, the CDR3 is TGTGCCAGCAGAACTAGCGGGAGTACATCCTACGAGCAGTACTTC.

The chain employs TRBV7-2 and TRBJ2-7; 9 nucleotides match TRBD1. This CDR3 spans 15 amino acids. CDR1 and CDR2 from the germline V gene are SGHTA and FQGNSA. With V trimmed by 2 bases and J by 2 bases, 4 bases remained unmatched. Here the CDR3 DNA reads TGTGCCAGCAGCTTACTGGGACAGGGTACCTACGAGCAGTACTTC. It yields the protein CASSLLGQGTYEQYF.

The V gene is TRBV28, the J gene TRBJ1-2; D may be TRBD1 (6 bases). The germline V gene has CDR1 MDHEN and CDR2 SYDVKM. Trimming took 8 bases from V and 8 from J, leaving 15 bases between them. CDR3 length: 12 residues. CDR3 in DNA: TGTGCCAGCGTTCAGGGGAGAAGGGGCTACACCTTC. Its protein is CASVQGRRGYTF.

This chain links TRBV11-3 with TRBJ2-2; D unresolved. Germline CDR1 reads SGHNT; CDR2 reads YENEEA. The V gene lost 1 base and the J gene lost 6 bases, with 9 bases spanning the gap. This CDR3 is built from 14 residues. The CDR3 protein is CASSLGYRAGELFF. CDR3 bases: TGTGCCAGCAGCTTAGGATATAGGGCCGGGGAGCTGTTTTTT.

V gene TRBV5-4 combines with J gene TRBJ1-2; 12 bases match TRBD1. Germline CDR1 SGHNT, CDR2 YYREEE (reference sequence). This CDR3 contains 17 residues. The V segment lost 4 bases and the J segment 5 bases; nucleotides outside the gene matches: 12. The CDR3 nucleotides are TGTGCCAGCAGCCCAGACGCCGGGACAGGGGGCAAATATGGCTACACCTTC. This encodes CASSPDAGTGGKYGYTF. Filled out from reference TRBV5-4 and TRBJ1-2, the complete variable domain reads ETGVTQSPTHLIKTRGQQVTLRCSSQSGHNTVSWYQQALGQGPQFIFQYYREEENGRGNFPPRFSGLQFPNYSSELNVNALELDDSALYLCASSPDAGTGGKYGYTFGSGTRLTVV.

This sequence joins TRBV3-1 (or the pseudogene TRBV3-2) and TRBJ1-2; unclear D gene. CDR3 size: 15 residues. Germline V gene sequence: CDR1 LGHDT, CDR2 YNNKEL (reference sequence). The V end was cut by 1 base, the J end by 6 bases, with 15 bases between. CDR3: CASSQGPNFLDGYTF. CDR3 bases: TGTGCCAGCAGCCAAGGGCCTAACTTCCTTGATGGCTACACCTTC.